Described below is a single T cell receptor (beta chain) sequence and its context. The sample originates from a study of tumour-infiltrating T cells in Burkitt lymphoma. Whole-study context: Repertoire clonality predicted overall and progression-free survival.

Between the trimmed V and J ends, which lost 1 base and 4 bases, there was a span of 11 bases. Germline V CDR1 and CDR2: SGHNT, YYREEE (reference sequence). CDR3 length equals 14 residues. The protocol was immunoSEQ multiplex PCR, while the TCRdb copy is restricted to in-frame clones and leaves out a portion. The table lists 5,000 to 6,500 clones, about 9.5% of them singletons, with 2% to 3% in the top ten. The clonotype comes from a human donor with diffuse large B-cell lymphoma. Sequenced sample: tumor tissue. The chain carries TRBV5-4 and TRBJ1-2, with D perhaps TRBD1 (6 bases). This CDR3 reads CASSLSGTRYGYTF. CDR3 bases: TGTGCCAGCAGCTTGTCTGGGACACGCTATGGCTACACCTTC.